This record looks at one T cell receptor (beta chain) sequence and its context. Its antigen is not identified. MiXCR, run by TCRdb on the 5' RACE reads, gives a single entry per CDR3 protein. The sample carries about 690,000 distinct CDR3 sequences, 21% recorded once. The sample belongs to a study of identical twins. Broader study findings: Out-of-frame alpha sequences that twins shared showed excess low generation probability. The study drew conclusions from cross-sectional statistical analysis, not from following the same donors.

The CDR3 is made up of 18 amino acids. V shed 1 base and J 6 bases; nucleotides not matched to a gene: 12. There were only healthy Caucasians among the donors. This sample also appeared in a second study, on T cells expressing NK-cell markers. From that report: An anti-gamma-delta TCR antibody restricted sorting to alpha-beta TCR T cells in several experiments.

V and J are TRBV12-3 or TRBV12-4 and TRBJ2-2; TRBD1 agrees at 9 bases. The source of this sequence is a young woman in good health. The sequencing input was PBMCs. CDR3 in DNA: TGTGCCAGCAGTTTAGTGGGACAGGGCGCCGCTCAGCCCGGGGAGCTGTTTTTT. This gives the protein CASSLVGQGAAQPGELFF.